A single sample is the source of the 20 T cell receptor beta chains below, sequenced in a study of T-cell memory formation after mild COVID-19 (dated by TCRdb to the early 2020s). The library came from 5' RACE. Sequencing was carried out with an Illumina NovaSeq 6000. The raw public reads went through TCRdb reprocessing: fastp at Q25, MiXCR clone calling, in-frame beta chains kept. Identical CDR3 proteins give one entry, which carries the most common genes and DNA. The sample table holds some 180,000 distinct CDR3 sequences, of which about 18% were seen once. Roughly 4.3% of the sample belongs to the ten largest clones. The sequencing input was PBMCs or a T cell subset sorted from them (not recorded which). These receptors all come from a young man who had mild COVID-19 (a few samples of this study predate the infection). The sample titles of this study are shuffled in the database, so cell type and time point are left out; the donor was told from shared clones.

The rearrangement links TRBV6-6 to TRBJ2-7, with 12 bases matching TRBD2. Germline CDR1 MNHNY, CDR2 SVGAGI (reference sequence). The length of the CDR3 is 16 residues. The V gene end was trimmed by 5 bases and the J gene end by 2 bases; junction bases not matched to a gene: 7. The CDR3 reads CASSKTSGGKTYEQYF. The DNA of the CDR3 is TGTGCCAGCAGTAAGACTAGCGGGGGAAAAACCTACGAGCAGTACTTC.

The genes are TRBV25-1 and TRBJ1-2; 7 bases match TRBD1. This CDR3 has 13 residues. With V trimmed by 6 bases and J by 6 bases, 7 bases remained unmatched. Germline V gives CDR1 MGHDK, CDR2 SYGVNS. CDR3 DNA: TGTGCCAGCAGCCTGACAGGGTCCGATGGCTACACCTTC. Its translation: CASSLTGSDGYTF.

This clonotype was counted between two and nine times. The gene calls are TRBV4-2 and TRBJ1-5, with D perhaps matching TRBD1 (6 bases). The V gene's germline CDR1 is LGHNA and CDR2 YNFKEQ. Trimming took 2 bases from V and 0 from J, leaving 17 bases between them. The CDR3 runs to 18 residues. The CDR3 protein is CASSQKDRPLYSNQPQHF. The CDR3 coding sequence is TGTGCCAGCAGCCAAAAAGACAGGCCGCTCTATAGCAATCAGCCCCAGCATTTT.

This clonotype was seen at least ten times. The chain recombines TRBV6-2 or TRBV6-3 with TRBJ1-1; 9 bases line up with TRBD1. This CDR3 comprises 13 residues. Germline V gene data show CDR1 as MNHEY and CDR2 as SVGEGT. Trimming removed 6 bases from V and 5 bases from J; junction bases left unmatched: 4. The CDR3 protein is CASRSTGGTEAFF. DNA for the CDR3: TGTGCCAGCAGGTCGACAGGGGGAACTGAAGCTTTCTTT.

This clonotype was picked up a small number of times. CDR3 coding DNA: TGTGCCAGCAGCCTTGACAGGGGGATGAGTGGCTACACCTTC. Protein: CASSLDRGMSGYTF. This rearrangement joins TRBV3-1 to TRBJ1-2; TRBD1 matches at 9 bases. Germline-derived CDR1 and CDR2 are LGHDT and YNNKEL (reference sequence). Trimming took 4 bases from V and 7 from J; bases not matched to a gene: 7. The CDR3 loop spans 14 amino acids.

This clonotype was observed a handful of times. The chain has TRBV12-3 or TRBV12-4 and TRBJ1-2; the D gene is possibly TRBD1 (6 bases). V gave up 6 bases and J gave up 8 bases, with 13 bases separating them. This CDR3 region has 12 residues. DNA for the CDR3: TGTGCCAGCAGACCAACAGGGTACGGCTACACCTTC. Translated, it gives CASRPTGYGYTF.

This clonotype was counted once. V usage is TRBV4-3 and J usage is TRBJ1-6; weak D call: TRBD1 (6 bases). The V and J ends lost 2 bases and 9 bases respectively, with 17 bases between them. The CDR3 has 16 amino acids. Germline lookup yields CDR1 LGHNA and CDR2 YSLEER. CDR3 sequence (DNA): TGCGCCAGCAGCCAACGGATAGGGGGAGAGATTTCACCCCTCCACTTT. It translates to CASSQRIGGEISPLHF.

V is TRBV20-1 and J is TRBJ2-3, with D unresolved. Germline V lookup: CDR1 DFQATT, CDR2 SNEGSKA (reference sequence). This CDR3 contains 13 residues. V shed 5 bases and J shed 2 bases, with 11 bases lying between them. The CDR3 coding sequence is TGCAGTGCTCCTAGATACGCCACAGATACGCAGTATTTT. It specifies CSAPRYATDTQYF.

V usage is TRBV6-1 and J usage is TRBJ1-2, with a tentative D call TRBD1 (6 bases). Germline V gene sequence: CDR1 MNHNS, CDR2 SASEGT. With 6 bases removed from V and 9 bases from J, the gap between germline ends came to 20 bases. The CDR3 spans 14 residues. CDR3 in DNA: TGTGCCAGCAGGGAACCCTCCTCGACAGGAAGCTACACCTTC. Protein product: CASREPSSTGSYTF.

This sequence joins TRBV13 and TRBJ1-6; TRBD1 is a possible D gene (6 bases). V lost 4 bases and J 9 bases, leaving 10 bases between the germline ends. The length of the CDR3 is 13 residues. The V gene's germline CDR1 is PRHDT and CDR2 FYEKMQ (reference sequence). The CDR3 loop reads CASSSTRGSPLHF. The CDR3 region has the DNA TGTGCCAGCAGCTCCACCAGGGGTTCACCCCTCCACTTT.

Only a few counts were recorded for this clonotype. V and J are TRBV6-1 and TRBJ1-6, with 9 bases that match TRBD1. The V and J ends lost 2 bases and 6 bases, in that order; junction bases with no gene match: 5. CDR1 MNHNS and CDR2 SASEGT come from the germline V gene. The CDR3 length is 16 residues. CDR3 loop: CASSESPGQGNSPLHF. Here the CDR3 DNA reads TGTGCCAGCAGTGAAAGTCCGGGACAGGGTAATTCACCCCTCCACTTT.

The chain carries TRBV7-9 and TRBJ1-5, with D possibly TRBD1 on 5 matching bases. The ends were cut back, 3 bases at V and 7 bases at J, with 13 bases in the middle. The CDR3 sequence is 14 residues long. From germline, CDR1 is SEHNR and CDR2 FQNEAQ (reference sequence). The CDR3 nucleotides are TGTGCCAGCAGCTTTATGGGTGGGGGGCAGCCCCAGCATTTT. Its protein product is CASSFMGGGQPQHF.

This clonotype was seen more than once but under ten times. V gene TRBV3-1 combines with J gene TRBJ1-1; 7 bases are shared with TRBD1. J gave up 6 bases and V 1 base, and 11 bases lay outside the gene matches. Per the germline V gene, CDR1 is LGHDT and CDR2 is YNNKEL (reference sequence). The CDR3 length is 16 residues. CDR3 nucleotides: TGTGCCAGCAGCCAAGGCAGGTGGGGACAGACATCTGAAGCTTTCTTT. Protein sequence: CASSQGRWGQTSEAFF.

The gene calls are TRBV20-1 and TRBJ2-5; D perhaps matches TRBD1 (5 bases). Trimming took 1 base from V and 6 from J, leaving 15 bases between them. The CDR3 has 14 residues. The germline gives CDR1 DFQATT, CDR2 SNEGSKA (reference sequence). The CDR3 sequence is CSARVPGIVKTQYF. The CDR3 DNA follows: TGCAGTGCTAGAGTTCCAGGGATAGTGAAGACCCAGTACTTC.

This clonotype was detected ten times or more. The chain has TRBV7-2 and TRBJ1-1; possibly TRBD1 for D (5 bases). Trimming left V 3 bases short and J 4 bases short, with 9 bases between. In germline, CDR1 is SGHTA, CDR2 FQGNSA. The CDR3 has 13 residues. The CDR3 DNA sequence: TGTGCCAGCAGCTTTGACAGTCGCACTGAAGCTTTCTTT. Amino acid sequence: CASSFDSRTEAFF.

J is TRBJ1-2 and V is TRBV5-1; possibly TRBD1 for D (5 bases). The germline V gene encodes CDR1 SGHRS and CDR2 YFSETQ. Trimming cost V 0 bases and J 4 bases, with 13 bases left between them. This CDR3 contains 15 residues. The DNA for the CDR3 is TGCGCCAGCAGCTTGGCCGTGACAGAATCCTATGGCTACACCTTC. Translating it yields CASSLAVTESYGYTF.

This clonotype was observed a handful of times. The chain links TRBV20-1 to TRBJ2-7; 11 bases align to TRBD1. Germline values: CDR1 DFQATT, CDR2 SNEGSKA (reference sequence). The CDR3 totals 13 residues. The V and J ends lost 8 bases and 7 bases, in that order; junction bases with no gene match: 10. CDR3 protein: CSTYSGQGVEQYF. The CDR3 DNA is TGCAGTACATACTCGGGACAGGGGGTAGAGCAGTACTTC.

The chain has TRBV11-3 and TRBJ2-1, with 7 bases that match TRBD2. This CDR3 comprises 14 residues. V lost 0 bases and J lost 5; bases outside the gene matches: 1. In germline, CDR1 is SGHNT, CDR2 YENEEA. The CDR3 protein is CASSLEGGNNEQFF. Written as DNA, the CDR3 is TGTGCCAGCAGCTTAGAGGGGGGGAACAATGAGCAGTTCTTC.

This clonotype was detected only a few times. This sequence joins TRBV6-5 and TRBJ1-5; D remains ambiguous. CDR3 length equals 13 residues. Trimming removed 2 bases at V and 4 bases at J, with 6 bases between. Germline values: CDR1 MNHEY, CDR2 SVGAGI. CDR3 nucleotide sequence: TGTGCCAGCAGTTACAACGAGAATCAGCCCCAGCATTTT. Amino acids: CASSYNENQPQHF.

V and J are TRBV5-1 and TRBJ1-2, with 7 bases aligning to TRBD1. V dropped 4 bases and J dropped 7; count of bases not matched to a gene: 10. CDR3 length equals 14 residues. Germline V CDR1 and CDR2: SGHRS, YFSETQ. CDR3 DNA: TGCGCCAGCAGCCCCGGGACAGCGACCTTTGGCTACACCTTC. It specifies CASSPGTATFGYTF.